This T cell receptor (beta chain) was identified during a study of beta chain features in type 1 diabetes. On the study more broadly: The patients were much like the healthy donors in age, gender and cell yields. Points from the study as a whole: Shorter TCRB CDR3s, moderately but significantly so, marked every one of the four CD4+ subsets in Type 1 diabetes patients. VDJ junctions from patients with type 1 diabetes contained fewer insertions and more deletions.

This clone was recorded a few times. Its antigen is unknown. Germline CDR1 is MNHEY and CDR2 is SMNVEV (reference sequence). V shed 5 bases and J shed 4 bases, with 11 bases lying between them. The CDR3 totals 13 residues. Expressed TCRB transcripts were sequenced because the entire RNA isolate underwent reverse transcription. Clones were sequenced by immunoSEQ multiplex PCR, and TCRdb holds only the in-frame ones, with some missing. This sample has 300,000 to 350,000 clones; roughly 14% occur once, and the top ten carry approximately 0.016%. The TCR was taken from a woman under 30 with type 1 diabetes. V is TRBV27 and J is TRBJ1-2; D not certain. The sample comprised naive CD4+ T cells from blood. CDR3 DNA: TGTGCCAGCAGTCCCCGGGATACCTATGGCTACACCTTC. Its protein is CASSPRDTYGYTF.